This TCR beta chain originates from a study of cytomegalovirus exposure and HLA in healthy donors. Study-wide results and limits: Upon later analysis, HLA-associated TCR beta chains proved more clonally expanded than other, equally common chains. V- and J-gene trimming in TCR beta was tied to a missense DCLRE1C variant by an analysis performed later. Diagnosis of cytomegalovirus status made by the classifier reportedly showed high specificity and sensitivity. Accurate predictions that matched the HLA-A and HLA-B alleles of most subjects were reportedly made from TCR beta sequences.

The V and J ends lost 5 bases and 5 bases, in that order; junction bases with no gene match: 9. CDR3 length: 15 residues. The germline CDR1 and CDR2 sequences are MNHEY and SMNVEV (reference sequence). It was with 60 Vbeta and 13 Jbeta primers that the PCR ran. TCRdb's copy holds only in-frame clones and misses some; the assay was immunoSEQ multiplex PCR. In the table there are about 90,000 clones, about 62% of which are singletons. Notes on this clone: Antigen unknown.

This TCR derives from a young man in good health and CMV-seronegative. The sample taken for sequencing was PBMCs. The chain links TRBV27 to TRBJ2-5, with 9 bases fitting TRBD1. CDR3 loop: CASSPKQGARETQYF. The CDR3, as DNA: TGTGCCAGCAGTCCAAAACAGGGGGCGAGGGAGACCCAGTACTTC.